The entry that follows covers one T cell receptor beta chain sequence. Its antigen is unknown. This entry comes from a study of CXCR3-negative and CXCR3-positive naive CD8 T cells. Regarding the study as a whole: TRBV-TRBJ usage was similar across naive CXCR3 subsets but distinct in memory cells. CXCR3-negative naive cells had less hydrophobic TRB CDR3s than did CXCR3-positive naive cells. Each naive subset displayed comparably high diversity, whereas memory CD8+ cells displayed much lower diversity. Naive subsets showed comparable surface CD5, and TCR interaction strength was also inferred from TRB CDR3 physicochemistry.

Cells that were CD45RO-CCR7+CD27+CD95- constituted naive CD8+ T cells. In preparing the TRB cDNA libraries, 5' RACE with UMI labels was used. From its re-call of the 5' RACE reads, TCRdb lists each CDR3 protein once, without DNA. This sample's table reports tens of thousands of distinct CDR3 sequences. Germline V gene lookup returns CDR1 SGHRS and CDR2 YFSETQ. The CDR3 has 20 amino acids. The TCR comes from a human donor in good health. Some clones in this sample may be carry-over from other donors' samples. The rearrangement uses TRBV5-1 and TRBJ2-6; TCRdb returns TRBD1, unconfirmable since there is no DNA. Material for sequencing was naive CXCR3+ CD8+ T cells from blood. Subset denoted: CD45RO-CCR7+CD27+CD95- naive CD8+ T cells expressing CXCR3 (TNR3+). The CDR3 loop is CASSPFWRQGETSGANVLTF.